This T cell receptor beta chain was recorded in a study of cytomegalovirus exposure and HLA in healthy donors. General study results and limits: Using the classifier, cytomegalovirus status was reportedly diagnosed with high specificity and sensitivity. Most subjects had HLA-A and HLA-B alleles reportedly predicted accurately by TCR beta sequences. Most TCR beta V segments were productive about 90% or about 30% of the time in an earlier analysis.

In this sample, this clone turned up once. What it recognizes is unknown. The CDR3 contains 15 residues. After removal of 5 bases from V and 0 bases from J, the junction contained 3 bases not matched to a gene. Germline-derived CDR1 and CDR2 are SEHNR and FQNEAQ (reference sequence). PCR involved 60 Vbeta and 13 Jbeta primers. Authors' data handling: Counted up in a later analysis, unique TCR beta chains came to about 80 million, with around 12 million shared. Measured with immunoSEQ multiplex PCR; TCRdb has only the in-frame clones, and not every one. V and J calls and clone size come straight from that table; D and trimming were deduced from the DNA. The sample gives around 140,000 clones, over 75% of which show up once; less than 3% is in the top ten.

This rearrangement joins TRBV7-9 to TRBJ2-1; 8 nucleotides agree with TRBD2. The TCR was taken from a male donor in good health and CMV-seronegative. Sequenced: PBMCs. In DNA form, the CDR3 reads TGTGCCAGCAGCGTTAGCGGGGCCTCCTACAATGAGCAGTTCTTC. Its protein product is CASSVSGASYNEQFF.